A single sample is the source of the 27 T cell receptor beta chains below, sequenced in a study of T-cell reconstitution after alpha-beta-depleted transplantation in children. Unique molecular identifiers featured in how the TCRbeta library was prepared. Each CDR3 protein is one row after TCRdb ran MiXCR on the PCR reads. The sample lists about 240,000 distinct CDR3 sequences, roughly 25% occurring once. Sequenced here: PBMCs, sampled before TCRalphabeta/CD19-depleted stem cell transplant. The receptors derive from a girl aged 2 to 9 with Fanconi anemia, due to receive a stem cell transplant.

This clonotype came up a few times. The chain links TRBV28 to TRBJ2-7; D uncertain. V shed 10 bases and J shed 6 bases, with 16 bases lying between them. The CDR3 extends over 12 amino acids. Germline CDR1 is MDHEN and CDR2 is SYDVKM. The chain's CDR3 is CATKGPEVEQYF. The CDR3 nucleotides are TGTGCCACCAAAGGGCCTGAGGTCGAGCAGTACTTC. Full variable domain (rest looked up from reference TRBV28 and TRBJ2-7): DVKVTQSSRYLVKRTGEKVFLECVQDMDHENMFWYRQDPGLGLRLIYFSYDVKMKEKGDIPEGYSVSREKKERFSLILESASTNQTSMYLCATKGPEVEQYFGPGTRLTVT.

The gene calls are TRBV5-6 and TRBJ2-2; 9 bases fit TRBD1. With V trimmed by 3 bases and J by 3 bases, 3 bases remained unmatched. Germline V gives CDR1 SGHDT, CDR2 YYEEEE. The CDR3 covers 15 residues. This CDR3 reads CASSWGQGHTGELFF. Here the CDR3 DNA reads TGTGCCAGCAGCTGGGGACAGGGCCACACCGGGGAGCTGTTTTTT.

This clonotype was seen ten or more times. The gene calls are TRBV7-9 and TRBJ2-7, with TRBD2 matching 10 bases. Germline lookup yields CDR1 SEHNR and CDR2 FQNEAQ (reference sequence). Trimming cost V 4 bases and J 6 bases; bases outside gene matches: 3. CDR3 length: 13 amino acids. The CDR3 reads CASSSSGSAEQYF. In nucleotides, the CDR3 is TGTGCCAGCAGCTCTAGCGGGAGTGCCGAGCAGTACTTC.

This clonotype was detected a few times. This chain connects TRBV7-3 to TRBJ2-1; a possible D gene is TRBD1 (5 bases). V was cut by 5 bases and J by 8 bases, with 13 bases left in between. CDR1 is SGHTA, CDR2 FQGTGA, per germline. The CDR3 has 13 residues. The CDR3 DNA reads TGTGCCAGCAGCCGTGGACATCGGGATGAGCAGTTCTTC. Translating gives CASSRGHRDEQFF.

The chain uses TRBV7-9 and TRBJ2-7, with D possibly TRBD1 on 6 matching bases. The CDR3 runs to 12 residues. The germline V gene encodes CDR1 SEHNR and CDR2 FQNEAQ (reference sequence). Trimming stripped 11 bases from V and 3 bases from J, with 14 bases between. The CDR3 DNA reads as TGTGCCCTGGGGGACACCTTCTACGAGCAGTACTTC. It encodes CALGDTFYEQYF.

The V and J genes are TRBV12-3 or TRBV12-4 and TRBJ2-3; D not certain. This CDR3 has 11 residues. Trimming stripped 2 bases from V and 10 bases from J, with 7 bases between. The CDR3 sequence: CASSLSRPQYF. CDR3 nucleotide sequence: TGTGCCAGCAGTTTATCGAGACCGCAGTATTTT.

The CDR3 reads CASSKRRDPSYEQYF. In DNA, the CDR3 is TGCGCCAGCAGCAAGAGGCGGGACCCCTCTTACGAGCAGTACTTC. The chain employs TRBV5-1 and TRBJ2-7; D may be TRBD2 (6 bases). Germline V gives CDR1 SGHRS, CDR2 YFSETQ. Trimming shortened V by 4 bases and J by 4 bases, and 18 bases separated the two germline ends. CDR3 length equals 15 residues.

The sample holds many counts of this clonotype. The V gene is TRBV29-1, the J gene TRBJ2-5, with no clear D. Germline lookup yields CDR1 SQVTM and CDR2 ANQGSEA. V lost 1 base to trimming and J lost 7 bases, with 10 bases between them. This CDR3 spans 12 amino acids. The CDR3 coding sequence is TGCAGCGTTGAAGTCACGTCCAGGACCCAGTACTTC. It encodes CSVEVTSRTQYF.

This clonotype was seen many times. The J gene is TRBJ2-5, the V gene TRBV24-1; D remains unclear. Per germline, CDR1 KGHDR and CDR2 SFDVKD. Trimming shortened V by 5 bases and J by 5 bases, and 17 bases separated the two germline ends. The CDR3 is 15 amino acids. The CDR3 protein is CATSGHRRVRETQYF. The CDR3 nucleotides are TGTGCCACCAGTGGCCATAGACGGGTTCGGGAGACCCAGTACTTC.

The chain uses TRBV5-1 and TRBJ2-3; 13 bases match TRBD2. From germline, CDR1 is SGHRS and CDR2 YFSETQ. Trimming cost V 0 bases and J 2 bases; bases outside gene matches: 3. This CDR3 comprises 17 residues. CDR3 loop: CASSLGTSGGPTDTQYF. The CDR3 nucleotides read TGCGCCAGCAGCTTGGGGACTAGCGGGGGTCCCACAGATACGCAGTATTTT. Variable domain in full (rest from reference TRBV5-1 and TRBJ2-3): KAGVTQTPRYLIKTRGQQVTLSCSPISGHRSVSWYQQTPGQGLQFLFEYFSETQRNKGNFPGRFSGRQFSNSRSEMNVSTLELGDSALYLCASSLGTSGGPTDTQYFGPGTRLTVL.

This clonotype was detected a few times. The chain carries TRBV28 and TRBJ2-7, with D possibly matching TRBD1 (6 bases). The CDR3 has 14 residues. The germline gives CDR1 MDHEN, CDR2 SYDVKM. V was pared by 6 bases and J by 5 bases, with 17 bases between. The CDR3 region is CASSPPGQENEQYF. CDR3 DNA: TGTGCCAGCAGCCCCCCGGGACAAGAAAACGAGCAGTACTTC.

This clonotype was observed many times. The V gene is TRBV29-1, the J gene TRBJ2-1; the D gene is possibly TRBD1 (5 bases). The CDR3 runs 11 residues. Trimming took 6 bases from V and 9 from J, leaving 12 bases between them. Germline-derived CDR1 and CDR2 are SQVTM and ANQGSEA. The DNA for the CDR3 is TGCAGCGTAGGGGTCGTGGCTGAGCAGTTCTTC. Its translation: CSVGVVAEQFF.

The sample holds a few counts of this clonotype. This rearrangement joins TRBV7-2 to TRBJ1-5; unclear D gene. Deletions cut 0 bases from V and 8 bases from J, with 8 bases between. The CDR3 sequence is 13 residues long. In germline, CDR1 is SGHTA, CDR2 FQGNSA. Here the CDR3 DNA reads TGTGCCAGCAGCTTAGCGCTGGTAGAGCCCCAGCATTTT. As protein: CASSLALVEPQHF.

This clonotype was observed at least ten times. The chain has TRBV29-1 and TRBJ2-3; a weak D match, TRBD2 (5 bases). Germline values: CDR1 SQVTM, CDR2 ANQGSEA. V was clipped by 6 bases and J by 5 bases, with 9 bases between them. The CDR3 length is 11 residues. CDR3 sequence reads: CSVGAVDTQYF. The CDR3 nucleotides read TGCAGCGTAGGAGCGGTAGATACGCAGTATTTT.

This clonotype was seen at least ten times. The V call is TRBV20-1, the J call TRBJ1-2; 8 positions agree with TRBD1. The CDR3 sequence is 13 residues long. The V gene end was trimmed by 5 bases and the J gene end by 0 bases; junction bases not matched to a gene: 2. Germline CDR1 and CDR2: DFQATT and SNEGSKA (reference sequence). DNA for the CDR3: TGCAGTGCTTGGACAGGGACTAACTATGGCTACACCTTC. The encoded protein is CSAWTGTNYGYTF.

This clonotype turned up a few times. The V call is TRBV28, the J call TRBJ1-5; the match to TRBD1 covers 7 bases. Germline CDR1 MDHEN, CDR2 SYDVKM. V was clipped by 5 bases and J by 3 bases; unmatched bases: 10. The CDR3 is 16 amino acids. For the CDR3, the DNA is TGTGCCAGCAGTCCCCCGACAGGGTCCACCAATCAGCCCCAGCATTTT. Translating it yields CASSPPTGSTNQPQHF.

There are many counts of this clonotype. CDR3 amino acids: CASSQEVWSNTGELFF. Here the CDR3 DNA reads TGCGCCAGCAGCCAAGAGGTTTGGTCGAACACCGGGGAGCTGTTTTTT. The chain uses TRBV4-1 and TRBJ2-2, with D unresolved. V was cut by 0 bases and J by 0 bases, with 8 bases left in between. The CDR3 consists of 16 residues. The germline gives CDR1 MGHRA, CDR2 YSYEKL.

This clonotype was recorded once. The chain employs TRBV5-5 and TRBJ2-3, with D unresolved. This CDR3 has 12 residues. CDR1 SGHKS and CDR2 YYEKEE come from the germline V gene (reference sequence). Trimming removed 5 bases at V and 6 bases at J, with 10 bases between. The CDR3 sequence: CASSRFIDTQYF. Written as DNA, the CDR3 is TGTGCCAGCAGTCGATTTATCGATACGCAGTATTTT.

In this sample, this clonotype turned up many times. This sequence joins TRBV12-3 or TRBV12-4 and TRBJ2-7; D is undetermined. The CDR3 totals 13 residues. V was clipped by 2 bases and J by 5 bases, with 10 bases between them. The CDR3 sequence: CASSLTWGDEQYF. The CDR3 DNA sequence: TGTGCCAGCAGTTTAACTTGGGGTGACGAGCAGTACTTC.

The chain couples TRBV29-1 to TRBJ2-5; possibly TRBD1 or TRBD2 for D (5 bases each). CDR3 length equals 12 residues. V was pared by 6 bases and J by 14 bases, with 22 bases between. Germline V lookup: CDR1 SQVTM, CDR2 ANQGSEA. CDR3 protein: CSVMFGETVLYF. CDR3 DNA sequence: TGCAGCGTCATGTTTGGGGAGACAGTTTTATACTTC.

This clonotype was detected ten times or more. The J gene is TRBJ1-5, the V gene TRBV20-1; no firm D call. This CDR3 region has 15 residues. V was trimmed by 3 bases and J by 0 bases, leaving 12 bases between them. The germline V gene encodes CDR1 DFQATT and CDR2 SNEGSKA (reference sequence). The CDR3 sequence is CSASRTPDSNQPQHF. In DNA, the CDR3 is TGCAGTGCTAGCCGAACACCAGATAGCAATCAGCCCCAGCATTTT.

There are many counts of this clonotype. The rearrangement links TRBV19 to TRBJ1-2; D is unresolved. Germline V gives CDR1 LNHDA, CDR2 SQIVND (reference sequence). V gave up 6 bases and J gave up 4 bases, with 15 bases separating them. This CDR3 has 14 amino acids. This CDR3 is CASSETGIAYGYTF. DNA for the CDR3: TGTGCCAGTAGCGAGACCGGGATCGCCTATGGCTACACCTTC.

This clonotype was detected many times. This CDR3 is CSASRQGSYGYTF. The DNA of the CDR3 is TGCAGTGCTAGTAGGCAGGGGAGTTATGGCTACACCTTC. The chain recombines TRBV20-1 with TRBJ1-2; maybe TRBD1 (6 bases). Trimming cost V 3 bases and J 5 bases, with 13 bases left between them. Germline CDR1 is DFQATT and CDR2 is SNEGSKA (reference sequence). This CDR3 is 13 amino acids long.

This chain links TRBV5-1 with TRBJ2-7; D may match TRBD1 or TRBD2 (5 bases each). The ends were cut back, 7 bases at V and 3 bases at J, with 11 bases in the middle. CDR3 length equals 12 residues. Germline V gene sequence: CDR1 SGHRS, CDR2 YFSETQ. CDR3 sequence: CASGGSGYEQYF. In DNA form, the CDR3 reads TGCGCCAGCGGGGGATCTGGCTACGAGCAGTACTTC.

This clonotype has ten or more counts. The chain joins TRBV20-1 to TRBJ2-7; 9 bases match TRBD2. Germline V gives CDR1 DFQATT, CDR2 SNEGSKA (reference sequence). CDR3 length: 15 amino acids. V trimming: 5 bases; J trimming: 6 bases; junction bases outside the gene matches: 14. CDR3 loop: CSAPTPAGGRGEQYF. CDR3 in DNA: TGCAGTGCTCCCACACCAGCGGGGGGCCGTGGCGAGCAGTACTTC.

In its sample, this clonotype was seen a few times. The V call is TRBV29-1, the J call TRBJ2-7; 9 bases fit TRBD2. Germline V gene sequence: CDR1 SQVTM, CDR2 ANQGSEA. This CDR3 is built from 17 residues. The V gene end was trimmed by 6 bases and the J gene end by 1 base; junction bases not matched to a gene: 16. In DNA form, the CDR3 reads TGCAGCGTCGTCGGGGTAACTGGCGGGGGGGAATCCTACGAGCAGTACTTC. Protein: CSVVGVTGGGESYEQYF.

CDR3 DNA sequence: TGTGCCAGCAGTGAATTAGGGACAAAGTCTGGCTACACCTTC. It translates to CASSELGTKSGYTF. The chain links TRBV25-1 to TRBJ1-2; TRBD1 might be the D (6 bases). The CDR3 contains 14 residues. In germline, CDR1 is MGHDK, CDR2 SYGVNS. V was clipped by 1 base and J by 7 bases, with 13 bases between them.